This T cell receptor (beta chain) was found in a study of radiotherapy plus CTLA-4 blockade in lung cancer. CTLA-4 blockade using ipilimumab, together with focal radiation, was received by patients with chemo-refractory metastatic non-small-cell lung cancer. Details on this clone: What it binds is not known.

This CDR3 has 15 amino acids. With 5 bases removed from V and 1 base from J, the gap between germline ends came to 15 bases. CDR1 SQVTM and CDR2 ANQGSEA come from the germline V gene. Profiled with immunoSEQ multiplex PCR; TCRdb holds only in-frame clones, not every one. The data contain approximately 89,000 clones, roughly 79% of them singletons. Broader study findings: According to reports, early shifts in blood T cell clones, alongside interferon-beta, forecast response most accurately. Expansion of tumor-derived TCR clones was observed in blood after radiotherapy plus ipilimumab.

The source of this sequence is a human donor with non-small cell lung cancer who had a partial response to radiotherapy plus ipilimumab. Some clones in this sample may be carry-over from other donors' samples. This chain links TRBV29-1 with TRBJ1-3, with D tentatively TRBD1 (6 bases). The specimen comprised peripheral blood, sampled from a patient treated with radiotherapy plus ipilimumab. Written as DNA, the CDR3 is TGCAGCGTTTTTCTGGGGGCAGATTCTGGAAACACCATATATTTT. This gives the protein CSVFLGADSGNTIYF.